This TCR beta chain was sequenced during a study of blood T cell repertoires in COVID-19. In the study overall: Acute and convalescent COVID-19 samples came from the United States, Italy and Spain.

Here immunoSEQ multiplex PCR was the method, and the copy in TCRdb shows in-frame clones only, minus some. This table has a few hundred thousand clones, around 89% appearing once. The CDR3 contains 14 residues. Germline CDR1 and CDR2: ENHRY and SYGVKD. V gave up 5 bases and J gave up 1 base, with 12 bases separating them. The gene calls are TRBV10-3 and TRBJ2-7, with D tentatively TRBD2 (5 bases). The clonotype was recovered from a woman in her 30s who had recovered from COVID-19. The specimen was peripheral blood. The chain's CDR3 is CAISPAGGSYEQYF. CDR3 sequence (DNA): TGTGCCATCAGTCCGGCGGGCGGTTCCTACGAGCAGTACTTC.